This TCR beta chain is drawn from a study of T cell responses to AZD1222 COVID-19 vaccine (dated by TCRdb to about 2021). Concerning the study at large: AZD1222 recipients whose second dose came at about 4 weeks and those whose second dose came at about 12 weeks were combined into one group, since spike-specific TCR depth and breadth did not differ between the two schedules. TCR sequencing covered 230 to 250 trial participants: 207 given two doses of AZD1222 and 26 given two doses of MenACWY control vaccine. Trial participants were enrolled into age subgroups of 18-55, 56-69 and 70-plus years, which contained approximately 150, 28 and 58 TCR-sequenced participants, respectively. The investigation overall reported the following: After two AZD1222 doses, spike-specific TCR breadth and depth were significantly higher than at day 0 and than in MenACWY recipients. No day 14 peak-response samples were available, so repertoires were characterized only after the peak T cell response. The vaccine-associated CD4 TCRs covered the entire spike protein, and the dominant responses fell in regions 160-218 and 743-854. Participants were mostly white British and included more females than males, and it was suggested by the authors that clonal diversity may have been underestimated. Epitopes outside the regions mutated in the B.1.351 and B.1.1.7 variants were reportedly recognized by nearly half of the unique spike-specific TCRs. In the small 56-69-year group, the increase in depth fell short of significance, most likely because of low power. Conclusions about previously exposed vaccinees were limited because only six AZD1222 recipients were SARS-CoV-2 seropositive at baseline.

As for this clone: Its antigen is unknown. There are no base qualities to consult, and no much larger clone falls within one base.

The time point label on this specimen signifies: baseline before first vaccination. The vaccinee samples were drawn from two UK trials, COV001 and COV002, one of which was a single-blind randomized controlled phase 2/3 trial testing AZD1222 (ChAdOx1 nCoV-19) in healthy adults. Trial participant PBMC samples were collected at day 0 and day 28 after the second dose for TCRbeta chain sequencing. CDR1 LNHNV and CDR2 YYDKDF were looked up in the germline V gene (reference sequence). For this chain, trimming is 0 bases at the V end and 1 base at the J end, and the number of junction bases without a gene match is 3. Measured from the cysteine to the phenylalanine, the CDR3 is 16 residues long. The sequence is cut down to CDR3 DNA, 48 bases in frame from base 1. The CDR3 regions of human TCRbeta chains were analyzed by immunosequencing. On the study's bioinformatics: Repertoire TCRs were checked for matches against a reference library of SARS-CoV-2-specific TCRs that had been generated using the MIRA antigen-specificity platform. Breadth was defined as the fraction of unique TCRs that were SARS-CoV-2-associated. Depth was defined as the fraction of total T cells that were SARS-CoV-2-associated. Using the MIRA data, each spike-specific TCR was mapped to the spike region that the TCR reacts to and placed in a CD4 or CD8 class. Log10-transformed breadth and depth values were compared by one-way ANOVA with Sidak's multiple comparisons tests. TCRdb limited this immuneACCESS table to in-frame rearrangements with V and J called. A share of clones is missing; checked studies link under half to unresolved V genes, and the rest is unexplained. For V, J and clone size, that table is used; D and trimming come from the DNA. Within this sample are about 81,000 clones, with about 91% of them counted one time only. 5.2% of the sample lies in the top ten.

This clonotype originated in an adult in good health. The V and J genes are TRBV15 and TRBJ1-1; TRBD1 agrees with 9 junctional bases. This sample comprised peripheral blood, obtained on day 0 of AZD1222 vaccination. The CDR3 region: CATSRETGGGNTEAFF. The sequence in DNA is TGTGCCACCAGCAGAGAGACAGGGGGAGGGAACACTGAAGCTTTCTTT.